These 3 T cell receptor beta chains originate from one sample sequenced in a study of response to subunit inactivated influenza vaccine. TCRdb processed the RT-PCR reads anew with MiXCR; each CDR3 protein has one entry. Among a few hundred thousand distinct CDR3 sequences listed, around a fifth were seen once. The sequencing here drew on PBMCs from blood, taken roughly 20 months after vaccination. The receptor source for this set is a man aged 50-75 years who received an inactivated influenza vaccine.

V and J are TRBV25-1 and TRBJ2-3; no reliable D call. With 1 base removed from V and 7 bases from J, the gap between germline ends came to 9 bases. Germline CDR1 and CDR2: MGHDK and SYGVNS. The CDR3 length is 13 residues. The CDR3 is CASSESDRNTQYF. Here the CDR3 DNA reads TGTGCCAGCAGTGAATCAGACCGAAATACGCAGTATTTT.

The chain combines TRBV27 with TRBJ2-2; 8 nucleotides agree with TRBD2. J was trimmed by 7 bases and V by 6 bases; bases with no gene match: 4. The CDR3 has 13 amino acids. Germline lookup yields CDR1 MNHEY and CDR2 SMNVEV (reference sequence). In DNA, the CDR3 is TGTGCCAGCAGGGCCAGCGGGAGCGGGGAGCTGTTTTTT. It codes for CASRASGSGELFF.

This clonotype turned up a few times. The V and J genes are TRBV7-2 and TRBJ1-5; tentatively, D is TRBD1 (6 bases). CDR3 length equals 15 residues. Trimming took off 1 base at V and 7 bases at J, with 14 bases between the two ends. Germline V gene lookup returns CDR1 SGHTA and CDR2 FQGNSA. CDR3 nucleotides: TGTGCCAGCAGCTTAGTAGGGGCGGGACACCAGCCCCAGCATTTT. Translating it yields CASSLVGAGHQPQHF.